One sample yielded the 9 T cell receptor beta chains listed below, sequenced in a study of neurological immune-mediated disorders. One entry per CDR3 protein results from TCRdb running MiXCR on the 5' RACE reads. The profile shows approximately 40,000 distinct CDR3 sequences, around 15% of them singletons. Sequencing used CD4+ T cells from blood. The origin of the receptors is an older woman with HTLV-1-associated myelopathy (HAM/TSP).

This clonotype was seen ten or more times. J is TRBJ1-4 and V is TRBV7-6; no clear D gene. The CDR3 contains 13 residues. Germline loops: CDR1 SGHVS, CDR2 FNYEAQ. The ends were cut back, 4 bases at V and 8 bases at J, with 11 bases in the middle. CDR3 in DNA: TGTGCCAGCAGCTCGTACCCTTCAGAAAAACTGTTTTTT. Its protein product is CASSSYPSEKLFF.

This clonotype was seen repeatedly, ten times or more. An end of the junction does not agree with germline; a read error may underlie this. The rearrangement uses TRBV7-2 and TRBJ2-2, with D possibly being TRBD2 (5 bases). The CDR3 sequence is 14 residues long. Per the germline V gene, CDR1 is SGHTA and CDR2 is FQGNSA. CDR3 sequence reads: CASSLVIDIGEPFF. The DNA of the CDR3 is TGTGCCAGCAGCTTAGTTATTGACATCGGGGAGCCGTTTTTT.

Ten or more counts support this clonotype. The chain recombines TRBV5-1 with TRBJ2-1; 12 nucleotides line up with TRBD2. This CDR3 is 15 amino acids long. Germline trimming cut 4 bases from V and 4 bases from J; bases unmatched to any gene: 3. Germline V CDR1 and CDR2: SGHRS, YFSETQ. CDR3 region: CASSATSGGYNEQFF. In DNA, the CDR3 is TGCGCCAGCAGCGCGACTAGCGGGGGATACAATGAGCAGTTCTTC.

Many counts were recorded for this clonotype. The V gene is TRBV27, the J gene TRBJ2-1, with 15 bases fitting TRBD2. Germline lookup yields CDR1 MNHEY and CDR2 SMNVEV (reference sequence). This CDR3 spans 20 amino acids. The V and J ends lost 1 base and 0 bases, in that order; junction bases with no gene match: 7. The CDR3, as DNA: TGTGCCAGCAGTTTATTGGGACTAGCGGGGGGAACGAGCTCCTACAATGAGCAGTTCTTC. Encoded protein: CASSLLGLAGGTSSYNEQFF.

This clonotype was detected many times. The rearrangement links TRBV20-1 to TRBJ1-2; D is uncertain. The ends were cut back, 5 bases at V and 4 bases at J, with 8 bases in the middle. There are 11 residues in the CDR3. Germline CDR1 is DFQATT and CDR2 is SNEGSKA (reference sequence). The CDR3 loop reads CSAVQPYGYTF. The CDR3 DNA reads TGCAGTGCTGTTCAGCCCTATGGCTACACCTTC.

This clonotype showed up just a few times. Just one base apart from a much larger clone, this may be a read error. The CDR3 DNA is TGTGCCGCTGGGCAGGGGGGCGTGGGGGATACGCAGTATTTT. Translating it yields CAAGQGGVGDTQYF. V usage is TRBV6-6 and J usage is TRBJ2-3, with TRBD1 as a possible D gene (7 bases). This CDR3 has 14 residues. V lost 11 bases, J lost 6 bases, and 21 bases lay in between. Per the germline V gene, CDR1 is MNHNY and CDR2 is SVGAGI (reference sequence).

This clonotype was seen at least ten times. The chain employs TRBV18 and TRBJ1-2; D ambiguous. The CDR3 is 14 amino acids. Germline-derived CDR1 and CDR2 are KGHSH and LQKENI. V was pared by 3 bases and J by 2 bases, with 10 bases between. The CDR3 DNA is TGTGCCAGCTCACCGGACGACGGAAACTATGGCTACACCTTC. It translates to CASSPDDGNYGYTF.

Ten or more counts support this clonotype. This chain joins TRBV13 and TRBJ2-1; 12 bases agree with TRBD1. V gave up 5 bases and J gave up 9 bases; unmatched junction bases: 14. This CDR3 spans 17 amino acids. Germline V gene lookup returns CDR1 PRHDT and CDR2 FYEKMQ (reference sequence). The CDR3 sequence: CASSRSTGTGGGSEQFF. The CDR3, as DNA: TGTGCCAGCAGCCGATCCACCGGGACAGGGGGCGGGAGTGAGCAGTTCTTC.

This clonotype was seen many times. J is TRBJ2-3 and V is TRBV12-3 or TRBV12-4; TRBD2 matches at 7 bases. The length of the CDR3 is 15 residues. V shed 4 bases and J 6 bases; nucleotides not matched to a gene: 10. CDR3 region: CASSSLAASRDTQYF. In DNA, the CDR3 is TGTGCCAGCAGTTCGCTAGCGGCGAGCCGTGATACGCAGTATTTT.